This TCR beta chain was retrieved from a study of T cell responses to AZD1222 COVID-19 vaccine. Repertoires were generated with immunoSEQ multiplex PCR, while TCRdb's copy carries only in-frame clones and drops some. The sample records some 100,000 clones, 87% being singletons. This CDR3 is 16 amino acids long. The study, taken as a whole, reports: At baseline, just six AZD1222 recipients tested seropositive. Donor demographics were predominantly white British with a female majority; clonal diversity may be underestimated. Spike regions recognized by vaccine-associated CD4 TCRs spanned the protein, led by 160-218 and 743-854.

A note on this clone: No antigen is known for it.

The material sequenced was peripheral blood, taken 28 days after the second AZD1222 dose. The sequence was collected from an adult who received the AZD1222 COVID-19 vaccine. This chain joins TRBV21-1 and TRBJ1-5; TRBD1, the table's D call, was not compared with the DNA. TRBV21-1 is noted as a pseudogene. CDR3 sequence reads: CASSDTGGRGNQPQHF. In nucleotides, the CDR3 is TGTGCCAGCAGCGACACAGGGGGCCGGGGCAATCAGCCCCAGCATTTT.